This T cell receptor beta chain was sequenced for a study of cytomegalovirus exposure and HLA in healthy donors. This clone was detected a few times. The antigen remains undetermined. This CDR3 region has 18 residues. V was clipped by 1 base and J by 0 bases, with 18 bases between them. Germline V CDR1 and CDR2: MGHRA, YSYEKL. Study-wide findings and caveats: As confirmed in vitro, a few CMV-associated chains were specific for CMV antigens. Cytomegalovirus association was listed for around 170 TCR beta chains. Analysis was carried out at a later point, and it linked a missense DCLRE1C variant to TCR beta V- and J-gene trimming. It was reported that TCR beta sequences correctly inferred the HLA-A and HLA-B alleles for most subjects.

Amplification used 60 Vbeta primers and 13 Jbeta primers. Using immunoSEQ multiplex PCR, the repertoire was profiled, and TCRdb retains in-frame clones only, with some absent. Here the sample spans under 95,000 clones, about three quarters being singletons. V and J are TRBV4-1 and TRBJ1-1, with D perhaps TRBD1 (5 bases). The sample was PBMCs. The sequence came from a woman aged 40-49 years in good health and CMV-seropositive. This chain's CDR3 is CASSQVRGNLGMNTEAFF. Here the CDR3 DNA reads TGCGCCAGCAGCCAAGTCCGGGGGAATTTGGGGATGAACACTGAAGCTTTCTTT.